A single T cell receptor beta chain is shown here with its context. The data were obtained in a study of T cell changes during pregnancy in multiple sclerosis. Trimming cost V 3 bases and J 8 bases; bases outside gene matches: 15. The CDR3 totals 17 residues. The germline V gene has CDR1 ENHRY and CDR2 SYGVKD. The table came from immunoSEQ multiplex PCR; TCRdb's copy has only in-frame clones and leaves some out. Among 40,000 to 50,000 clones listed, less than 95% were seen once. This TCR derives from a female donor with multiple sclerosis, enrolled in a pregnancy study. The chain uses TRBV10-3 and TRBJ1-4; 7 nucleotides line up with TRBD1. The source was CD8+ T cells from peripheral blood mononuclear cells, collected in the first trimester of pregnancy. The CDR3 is CAISDPDNRGGSEKLFF. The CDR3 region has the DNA TGTGCCATCAGTGACCCCGACAACAGGGGCGGATCCGAAAAACTGTTTTTT.